Only a few counts were recorded for the clone carrying this TCR beta chain. V lost 5 bases, J lost 4 bases, and 6 bases stayed unmatched. CDR3 length equals 14 residues. Per the germline V gene, CDR1 is SGHNT and CDR2 is YENEEA. Donors of Cohort 3 who recovered were those that had two negative PCRs, clearance, or symptom resolution. As handled by the study authors: Scientists estimated how many nucleated cells there were by amplifying reference gene primers. Sequencing was performed with immunoSEQ multiplex PCR; in TCRdb, only in-frame clones are kept and a portion is missing. D and trimming were read from the DNA, whereas the V and J calls and clone size are those reported in that table. Of 150,000 to 200,000 clones detected, more than 75% appear once; the ten largest clones hold 15% to 20%. This entry comes from a study of blood T cell repertoires in COVID-19. About the research overall: From T cells, B-cell-depleted T cells, or PBMCs came the material, which was cDNA or gDNA.

This sequence was found in a woman in her 50s who had recovered from COVID-19. V is TRBV11-3 and J is TRBJ1-1; 8 bases fit TRBD1. The sample taken for sequencing was PBMCs or T cells enriched from blood (not recorded which). Here the CDR3 reads CASSRTGMGTEAFF. The CDR3 DNA is TGTGCCAGCAGCCGGACAGGGATGGGCACTGAAGCTTTCTTT.